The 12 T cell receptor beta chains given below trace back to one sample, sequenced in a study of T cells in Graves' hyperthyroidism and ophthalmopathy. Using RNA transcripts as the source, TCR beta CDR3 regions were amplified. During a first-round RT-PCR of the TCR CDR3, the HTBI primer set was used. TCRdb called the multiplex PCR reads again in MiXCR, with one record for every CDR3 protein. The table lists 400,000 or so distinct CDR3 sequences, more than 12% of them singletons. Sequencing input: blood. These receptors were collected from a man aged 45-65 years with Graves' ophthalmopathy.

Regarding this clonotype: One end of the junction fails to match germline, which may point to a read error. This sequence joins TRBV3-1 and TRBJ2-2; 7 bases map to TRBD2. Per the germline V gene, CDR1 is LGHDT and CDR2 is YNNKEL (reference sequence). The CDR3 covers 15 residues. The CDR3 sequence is CASSQDVGGSGELFF. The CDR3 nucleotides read TGCGCCAGCAGCCAAGATGTGGGAGGGTCCGGGGAGCTGTTTTTT.

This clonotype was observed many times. The CDR3 DNA reads as TGCAGTGCTAGTTCGGGAGGCCACTACAATGAGCAGTTCTTC. It is translated as CSASSGGHYNEQFF. The V and J genes are TRBV20-1 and TRBJ2-1, with 7 bases lining up with TRBD2. Germline-derived CDR1 and CDR2 are DFQATT and SNEGSKA (reference sequence). This CDR3 is built from 14 residues. V shed 3 bases, J shed 3 bases, and the junction held 5 bases outside the gene matches.

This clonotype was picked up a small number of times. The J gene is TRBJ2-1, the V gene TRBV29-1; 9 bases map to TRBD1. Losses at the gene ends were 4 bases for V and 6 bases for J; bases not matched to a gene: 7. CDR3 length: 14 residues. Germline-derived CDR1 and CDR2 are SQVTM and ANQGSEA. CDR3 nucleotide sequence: TGCAGCGTTGCTCCGGGACAGGGACCCAATGAGCAGTTCTTC. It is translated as CSVAPGQGPNEQFF.

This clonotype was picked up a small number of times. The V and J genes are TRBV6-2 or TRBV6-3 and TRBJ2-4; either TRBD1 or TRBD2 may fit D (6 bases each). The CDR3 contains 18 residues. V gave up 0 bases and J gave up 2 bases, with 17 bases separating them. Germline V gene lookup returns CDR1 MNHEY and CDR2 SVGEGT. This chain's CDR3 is CASSYSEVEGGSKNIQYF. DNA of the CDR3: TGTGCCAGCAGTTACTCAGAGGTGGAGGGGGGTTCCAAAAACATTCAGTACTTC.

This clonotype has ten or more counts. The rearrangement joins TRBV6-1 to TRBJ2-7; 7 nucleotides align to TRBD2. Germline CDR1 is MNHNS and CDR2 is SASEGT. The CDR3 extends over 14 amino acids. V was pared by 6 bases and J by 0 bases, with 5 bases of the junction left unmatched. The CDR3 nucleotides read TGTGCCAGCAGGGATACTAGCGTCTCCTACGAGCAGTACTTC. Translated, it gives CASRDTSVSYEQYF.

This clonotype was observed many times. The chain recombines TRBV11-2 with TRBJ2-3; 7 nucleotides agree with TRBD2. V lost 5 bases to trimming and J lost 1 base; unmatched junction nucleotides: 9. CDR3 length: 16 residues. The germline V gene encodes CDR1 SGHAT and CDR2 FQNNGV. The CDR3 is CASSLRAGFGTDTQYF. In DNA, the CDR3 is TGTGCCAGCAGCCTACGAGCGGGATTTGGCACAGATACGCAGTATTTT.

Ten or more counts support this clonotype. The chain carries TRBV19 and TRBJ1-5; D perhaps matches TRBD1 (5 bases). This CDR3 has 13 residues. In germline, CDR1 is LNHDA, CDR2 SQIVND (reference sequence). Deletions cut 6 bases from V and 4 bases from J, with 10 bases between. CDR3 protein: CASSDSGNQPQHF. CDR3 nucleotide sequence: TGTGCCAGTAGCGACAGCGGGAATCAGCCCCAGCATTTT.

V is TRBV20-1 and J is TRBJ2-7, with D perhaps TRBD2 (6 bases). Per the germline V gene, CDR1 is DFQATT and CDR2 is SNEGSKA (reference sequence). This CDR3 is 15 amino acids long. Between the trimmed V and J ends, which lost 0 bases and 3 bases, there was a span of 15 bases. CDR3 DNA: TGCAGTGCTAGAGATCGGAGGGGAAGGGGCTACGAGCAGTACTTC. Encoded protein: CSARDRRGRGYEQYF.

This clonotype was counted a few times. The DNA of the CDR3 is TGTGCCAGCAGCGAGAGCGGGGGGAGCTCCTACGAGCAGTACTTC. It encodes CASSESGGSSYEQYF. The V call is TRBV7-2, the J call TRBJ2-7; 9 positions match TRBD2. The CDR3 covers 15 residues. V shed 5 bases, J shed 0 bases, and the junction held 5 bases outside the gene matches. Germline CDR1 and CDR2: SGHTA and FQGNSA.

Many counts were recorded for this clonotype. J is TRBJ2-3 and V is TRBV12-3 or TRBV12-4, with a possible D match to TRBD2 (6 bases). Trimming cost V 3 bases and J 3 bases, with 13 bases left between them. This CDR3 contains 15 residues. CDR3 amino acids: CASSLEGLRTDTQYF. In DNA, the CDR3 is TGTGCCAGCAGTTTGGAGGGATTGAGGACAGATACGCAGTATTTT.

The chain's CDR3 is CASSKPGQGRVNTEAFF. CDR3 bases: TGTGCCAGTAGTAAACCGGGACAGGGGAGAGTGAACACTGAAGCTTTCTTT. The chain couples TRBV19 to TRBJ1-1, with 10 bases aligning to TRBD1. Looked up from germline, CDR1 is LNHDA and CDR2 is SQIVND (reference sequence). This CDR3 region has 17 residues. V lost 4 bases, J lost 0 bases, and 8 bases stayed unmatched.

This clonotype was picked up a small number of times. The CDR3 region is CATSRVVGADYYEQYF. DNA for the CDR3: TGTGCCACCAGCAGAGTAGTCGGGGCCGACTACTACGAGCAGTACTTC. The chain links TRBV15 to TRBJ2-7, with D tentatively TRBD1 or TRBD2 (5 bases each). The CDR3 is 16 residues long. The V end was cut by 1 base, the J end by 3 bases, with 16 bases between. Germline V gene data show CDR1 as LNHNV and CDR2 as YYDKDF (reference sequence).